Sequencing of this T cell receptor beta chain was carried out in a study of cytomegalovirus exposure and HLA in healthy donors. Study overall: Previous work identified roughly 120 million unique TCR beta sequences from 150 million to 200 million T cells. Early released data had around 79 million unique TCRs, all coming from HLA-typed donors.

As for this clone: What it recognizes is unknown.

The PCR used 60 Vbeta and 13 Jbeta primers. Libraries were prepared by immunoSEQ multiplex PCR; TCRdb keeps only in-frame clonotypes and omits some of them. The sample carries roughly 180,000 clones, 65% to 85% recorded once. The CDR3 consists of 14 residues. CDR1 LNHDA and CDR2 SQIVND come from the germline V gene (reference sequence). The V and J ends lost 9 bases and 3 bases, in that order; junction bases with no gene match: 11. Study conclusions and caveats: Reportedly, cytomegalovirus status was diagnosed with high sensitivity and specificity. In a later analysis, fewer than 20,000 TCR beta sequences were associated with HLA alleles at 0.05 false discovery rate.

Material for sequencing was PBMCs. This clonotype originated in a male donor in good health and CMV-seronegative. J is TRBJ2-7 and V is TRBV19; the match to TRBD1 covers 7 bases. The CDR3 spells CASNPGQRNYEQYF. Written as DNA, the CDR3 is TGTGCCAGCAATCCGGGACAGCGAAACTACGAGCAGTACTTC.